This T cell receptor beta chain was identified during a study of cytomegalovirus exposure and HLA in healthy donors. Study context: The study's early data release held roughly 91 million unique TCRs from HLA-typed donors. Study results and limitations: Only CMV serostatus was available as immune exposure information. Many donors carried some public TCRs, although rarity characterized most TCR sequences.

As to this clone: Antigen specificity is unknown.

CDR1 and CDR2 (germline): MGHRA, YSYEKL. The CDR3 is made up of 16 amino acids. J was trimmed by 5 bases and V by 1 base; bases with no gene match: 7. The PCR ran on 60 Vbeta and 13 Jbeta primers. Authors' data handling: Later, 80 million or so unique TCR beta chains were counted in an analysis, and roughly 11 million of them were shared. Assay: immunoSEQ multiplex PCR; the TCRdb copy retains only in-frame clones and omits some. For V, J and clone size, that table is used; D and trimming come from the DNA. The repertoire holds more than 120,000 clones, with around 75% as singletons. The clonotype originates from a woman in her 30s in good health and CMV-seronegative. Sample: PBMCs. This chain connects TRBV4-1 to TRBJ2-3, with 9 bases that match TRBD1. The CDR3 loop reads CASSQVLYRGRDTQYF. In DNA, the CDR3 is TGCGCCAGCAGCCAAGTTTTGTACAGGGGGCGAGATACGCAGTATTTT.